A single sample is the source of the 6 T cell receptor beta chains below, sequenced in a study of early T cells in non-severe SARS-CoV-2 infection. TCRdb redid the calling of the 5' RACE reads with MiXCR, one entry per CDR3 protein. The profile covers roughly 46,000 distinct CDR3 sequences, with roughly a tenth appearing a single time and approximately 5.7% taken by the ten largest. The material sequenced was whole blood, taken at baseline. The receptors were gathered from an adult who was a healthcare worker with PCR-confirmed SARS-CoV-2 infection or an uninfected control (not recorded which).

This clonotype was counted ten times or more. CDR3 nucleotide sequence: TGTGCCAGCAGCTCACGACAGGGTTGGACTGAAGCTTTCTTT. It encodes CASSSRQGWTEAFF. This rearrangement joins TRBV7-9 to TRBJ1-1; 7 nucleotides align to TRBD1. Trimming took 4 bases from V and 5 from J; bases not matched to a gene: 7. This CDR3 contains 14 residues. The germline CDR1 and CDR2 sequences are SEHNR and FQNEAQ (reference sequence).

The chain couples TRBV21-1 to TRBJ2-7; whether TRBD2, the table's D call, matches the DNA was not checked. TRBV21-1 is a recognized pseudogene. The CDR3 sequence is 18 residues long. CDR3 residues: CASSKRLAGGLSSYEQYF. The DNA of the CDR3 is TGTGCCAGCAGCAAAAGGCTAGCGGGAGGCCTGAGCTCCTACGAGCAGTACTTC.

The chain joins TRBV7-9 to TRBJ2-2; no clear D gene. This CDR3 contains 14 residues. Germline CDR1 and CDR2: SEHNR and FQNEAQ (reference sequence). V lost 3 bases and J lost 0, with 5 bases in between. The CDR3 region is CASSFPANTGELFF. The CDR3, as DNA: TGTGCCAGCAGCTTCCCGGCGAACACCGGGGAGCTGTTTTTT.

The rearrangement joins TRBV29-1 to TRBJ2-1, with 9 bases matching TRBD2. Germline V gene data show CDR1 as SQVTM and CDR2 as ANQGSEA. V shed 1 base, J shed 0 bases, and the junction held 10 bases outside the gene matches. CDR3 length equals 18 residues. The CDR3 protein is CSVEGSSGSLDSYNEQFF. CDR3 coding DNA: TGCAGCGTTGAAGGTAGTAGCGGGAGCCTGGACTCCTACAATGAGCAGTTCTTC.

This clonotype showed up many times. The V call is TRBV11-2, the J call TRBJ2-1; D ambiguous. CDR1 and CDR2 (germline): SGHAT, FQNNGV. This CDR3 has 14 amino acids. The V and J ends lost 5 bases and 5 bases respectively, with 13 bases between them. CDR3 amino acids: CASSPTRGHNEQFF. As DNA, the CDR3 is TGTGCCAGCAGCCCAACCCGCGGCCACAATGAGCAGTTCTTC.

This clonotype occurred a few times. CDR3 region: CASHTRGALEETQYF. The CDR3 DNA follows: TGTGCCAGCCATACCCGGGGGGCGCTCGAAGAGACCCAGTACTTC. The chain uses TRBV2 and TRBJ2-5; possibly TRBD2 for D (7 bases). Trimming took off 8 bases at V and 3 bases at J, with 19 bases between the two ends. The CDR3 has 15 amino acids. Germline V CDR1 and CDR2: SNHLY, FYNNEI.